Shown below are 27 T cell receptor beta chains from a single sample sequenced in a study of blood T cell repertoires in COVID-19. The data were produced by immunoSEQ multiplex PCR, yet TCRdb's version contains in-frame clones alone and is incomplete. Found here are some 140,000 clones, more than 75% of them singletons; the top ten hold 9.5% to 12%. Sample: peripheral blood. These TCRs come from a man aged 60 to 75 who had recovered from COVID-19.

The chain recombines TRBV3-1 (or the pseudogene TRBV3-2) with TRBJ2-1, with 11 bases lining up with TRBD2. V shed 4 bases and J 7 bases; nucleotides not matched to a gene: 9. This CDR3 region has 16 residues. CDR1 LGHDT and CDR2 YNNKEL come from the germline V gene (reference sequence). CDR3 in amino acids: CASSRRLSGRGNEQFF. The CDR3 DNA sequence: TGTGCCAGCAGCCGCCGACTTAGCGGGAGGGGTAATGAGCAGTTCTTC.

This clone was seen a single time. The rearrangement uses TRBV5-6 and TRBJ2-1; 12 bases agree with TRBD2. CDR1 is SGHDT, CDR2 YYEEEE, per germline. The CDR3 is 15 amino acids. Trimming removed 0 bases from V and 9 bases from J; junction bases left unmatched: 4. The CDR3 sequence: CASSLGLAGDGEQFF. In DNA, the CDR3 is TGTGCCAGCAGCTTGGGACTAGCGGGAGATGGTGAGCAGTTCTTC.

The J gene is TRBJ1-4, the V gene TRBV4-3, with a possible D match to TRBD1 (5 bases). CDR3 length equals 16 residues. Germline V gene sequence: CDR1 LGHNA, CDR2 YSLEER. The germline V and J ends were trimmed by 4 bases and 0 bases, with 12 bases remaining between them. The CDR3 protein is CASSPYGGATNEKLFF. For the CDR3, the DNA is TGCGCCAGCAGCCCCTACGGAGGGGCAACTAATGAAAAACTGTTTTTT.

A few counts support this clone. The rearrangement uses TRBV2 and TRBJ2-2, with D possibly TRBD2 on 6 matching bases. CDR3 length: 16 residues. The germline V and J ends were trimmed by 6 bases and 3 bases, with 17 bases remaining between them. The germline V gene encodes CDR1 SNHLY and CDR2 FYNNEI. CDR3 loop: CASSRDWGFDTGELFF. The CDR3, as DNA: TGTGCCAGCAGCCGGGACTGGGGGTTTGACACCGGGGAGCTGTTTTTT.

CDR3 in amino acids: CASSGQGTSSEKLFF. The CDR3 nucleotides read TGTGCCAGTAGCGGGCAGGGGACATCGAGCGAAAAACTGTTTTTT. The rearrangement joins TRBV19 to TRBJ1-4; weak D call: TRBD1 (6 bases). Germline lookup yields CDR1 LNHDA and CDR2 SQIVND (reference sequence). The length of the CDR3 is 15 residues. Trimming removed 6 bases at V and 8 bases at J, with 19 bases between. The full variable domain, rest sourced from reference TRBV19 and TRBJ1-4, is DGGITQSPKYLFRKEGQNVTLSCEQNLNHDAMYWYRQDPGQGLRLIYYSQIVNDFQKGDIAEGYSVSREKKESFPLTVTSAQKNPTAFYLCASSGQGTSSEKLFFGSGTQLSVL.

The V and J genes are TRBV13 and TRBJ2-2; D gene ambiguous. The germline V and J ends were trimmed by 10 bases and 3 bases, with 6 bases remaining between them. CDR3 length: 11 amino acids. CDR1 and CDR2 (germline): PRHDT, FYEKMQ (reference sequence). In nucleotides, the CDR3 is TGTGCCACCCAGGACACCGGGGAGCTGTTTTTT. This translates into CATQDTGELFF.

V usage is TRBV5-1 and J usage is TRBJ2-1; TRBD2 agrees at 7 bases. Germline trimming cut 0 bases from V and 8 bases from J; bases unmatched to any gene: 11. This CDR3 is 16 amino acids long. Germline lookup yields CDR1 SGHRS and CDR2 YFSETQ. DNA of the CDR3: TGCGCCAGCAGCTTGGCGAGGGCGGGAGTCATGGATGAGCAGTTCTTC. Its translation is CASSLARAGVMDEQFF.

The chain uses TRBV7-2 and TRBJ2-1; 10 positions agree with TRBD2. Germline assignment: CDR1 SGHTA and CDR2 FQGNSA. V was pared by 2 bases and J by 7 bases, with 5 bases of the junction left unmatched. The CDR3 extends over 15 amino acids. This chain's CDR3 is CASSLYSGRDNEQFF. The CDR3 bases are TGTGCCAGCAGCTTATACAGCGGGAGGGATAATGAGCAGTTCTTC.

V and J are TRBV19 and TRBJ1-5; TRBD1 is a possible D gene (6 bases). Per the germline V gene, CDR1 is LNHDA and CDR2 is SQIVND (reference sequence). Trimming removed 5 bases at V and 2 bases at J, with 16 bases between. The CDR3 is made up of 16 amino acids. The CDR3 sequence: CASSAPGGQGNQPQHF. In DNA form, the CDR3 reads TGTGCCAGTAGTGCCCCCGGGGGGCAGGGCAATCAGCCCCAGCATTTT.

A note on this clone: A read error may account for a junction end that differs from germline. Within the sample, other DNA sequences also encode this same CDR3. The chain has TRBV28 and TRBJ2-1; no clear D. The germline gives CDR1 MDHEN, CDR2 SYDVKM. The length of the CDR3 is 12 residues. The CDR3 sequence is CASSLLEGEQFF. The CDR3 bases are TGCGCCAGCAGTTTGCTAGAAGGTGAGCAGTTCTTC.

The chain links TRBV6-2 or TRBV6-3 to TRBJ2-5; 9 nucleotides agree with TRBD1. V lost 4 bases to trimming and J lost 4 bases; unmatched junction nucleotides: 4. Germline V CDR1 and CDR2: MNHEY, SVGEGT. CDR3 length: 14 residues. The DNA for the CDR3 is TGTGCCAGCAGTTGGGACAGGGTGGGAGAGACCCAGTACTTC. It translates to CASSWDRVGETQYF.

DNA of the CDR3: TGTGCCAGCAGCGCGACTAGCCCCCGGGAGACCCAGTACTTC. Translating it yields CASSATSPRETQYF. The chain links TRBV11-2 to TRBJ2-5; 7 bases line up with TRBD2. The CDR3 is 14 amino acids. Germline V gives CDR1 SGHAT, CDR2 FQNNGV. V was pared by 5 bases and J by 5 bases, with 8 bases of the junction left unmatched.

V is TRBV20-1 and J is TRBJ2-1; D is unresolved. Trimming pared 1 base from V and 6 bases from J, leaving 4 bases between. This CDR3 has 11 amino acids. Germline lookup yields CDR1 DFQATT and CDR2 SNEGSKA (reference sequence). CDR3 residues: CSARVLNEQFF. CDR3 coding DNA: TGCAGTGCTAGAGTACTCAATGAGCAGTTCTTC.

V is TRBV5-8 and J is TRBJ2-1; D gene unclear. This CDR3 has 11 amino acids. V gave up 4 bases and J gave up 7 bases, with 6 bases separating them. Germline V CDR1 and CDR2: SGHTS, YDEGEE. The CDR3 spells CASSPVNEQFF. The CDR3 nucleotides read TGTGCCAGCAGCCCAGTAAATGAGCAGTTCTTC. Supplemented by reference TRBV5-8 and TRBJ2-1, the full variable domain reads EAGVTQSPTHLIKTRGQQATLRCSPISGHTSVYWYQQALGLGLQFLLWYDEGEERNRGNFPPRFSGRQFPNYSSELNVNALELEDSALYLCASSPVNEQFFGPGTRLTVL.

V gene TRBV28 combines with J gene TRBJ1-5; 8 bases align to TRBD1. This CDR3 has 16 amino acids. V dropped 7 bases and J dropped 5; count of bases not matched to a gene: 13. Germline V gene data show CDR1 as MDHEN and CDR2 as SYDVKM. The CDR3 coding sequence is TGTGCCAGCACTCTTCCTGGACAGGGTCTGGATCAGCCCCAGCATTTT. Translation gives CASTLPGQGLDQPQHF.

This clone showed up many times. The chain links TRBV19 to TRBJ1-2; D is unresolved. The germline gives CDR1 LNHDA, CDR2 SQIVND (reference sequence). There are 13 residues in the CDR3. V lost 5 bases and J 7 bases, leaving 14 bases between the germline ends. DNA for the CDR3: TGTGCCAGTAGTGTCGGCCCGTTAGCTGGCTACACCTTC. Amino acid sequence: CASSVGPLAGYTF.

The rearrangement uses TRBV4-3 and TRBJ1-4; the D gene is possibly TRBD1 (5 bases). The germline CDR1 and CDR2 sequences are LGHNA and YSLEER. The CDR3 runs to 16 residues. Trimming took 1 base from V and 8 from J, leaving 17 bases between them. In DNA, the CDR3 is TGCGCCAGCAGCCAAGGACCGGCAGGGTCCAAAGAAAAACTGTTTTTT. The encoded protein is CASSQGPAGSKEKLFF.

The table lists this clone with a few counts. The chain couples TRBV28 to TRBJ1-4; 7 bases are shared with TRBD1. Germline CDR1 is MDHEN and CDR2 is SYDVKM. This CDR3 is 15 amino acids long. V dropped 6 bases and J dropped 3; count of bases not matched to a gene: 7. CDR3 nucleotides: TGTGCCAGCAGGCAACAGGGGATTGCTAATGAAAAACTGTTTTTT. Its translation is CASRQQGIANEKLFF.

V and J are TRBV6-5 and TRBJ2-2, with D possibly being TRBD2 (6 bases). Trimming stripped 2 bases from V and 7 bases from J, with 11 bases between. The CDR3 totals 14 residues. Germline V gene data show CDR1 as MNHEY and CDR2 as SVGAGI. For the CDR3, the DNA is TGTGCCAGCAGTTACGACCGGGAGATCGGGGAGCTGTTTTTT. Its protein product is CASSYDREIGELFF.

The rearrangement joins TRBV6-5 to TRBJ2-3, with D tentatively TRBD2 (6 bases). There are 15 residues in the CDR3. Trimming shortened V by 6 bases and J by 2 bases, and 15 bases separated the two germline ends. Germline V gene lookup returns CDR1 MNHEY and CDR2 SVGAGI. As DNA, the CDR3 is TGTGCCAGCAGATCCCCAGGGAGGCCCACAGATACGCAGTATTTT. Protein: CASRSPGRPTDTQYF.

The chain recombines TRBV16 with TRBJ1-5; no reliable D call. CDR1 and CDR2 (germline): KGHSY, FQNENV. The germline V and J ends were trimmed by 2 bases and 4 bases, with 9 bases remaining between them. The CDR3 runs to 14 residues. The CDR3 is CASSQGGKNQPQHF. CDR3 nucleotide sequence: TGTGCCAGCAGCCAAGGCGGGAAGAATCAGCCCCAGCATTTT.

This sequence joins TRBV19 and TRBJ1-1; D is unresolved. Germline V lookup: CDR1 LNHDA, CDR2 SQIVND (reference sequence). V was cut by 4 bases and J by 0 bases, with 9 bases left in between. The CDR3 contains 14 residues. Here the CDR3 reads CASSTQMLNTEAFF. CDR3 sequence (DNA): TGTGCCAGTAGTACCCAGATGTTGAACACTGAAGCTTTCTTT.

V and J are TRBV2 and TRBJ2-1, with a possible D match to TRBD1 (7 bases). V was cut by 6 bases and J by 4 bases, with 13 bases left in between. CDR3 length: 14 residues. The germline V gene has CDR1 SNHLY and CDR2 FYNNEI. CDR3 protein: CASRGSGGYNEQFF. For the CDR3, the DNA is TGTGCCAGCAGGGGTTCAGGGGGGTACAATGAGCAGTTCTTC.

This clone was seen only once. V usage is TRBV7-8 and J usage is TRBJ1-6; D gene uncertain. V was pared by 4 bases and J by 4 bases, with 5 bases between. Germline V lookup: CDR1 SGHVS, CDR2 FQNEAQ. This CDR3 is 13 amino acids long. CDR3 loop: CASSWEYNSPLHF. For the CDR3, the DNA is TGTGCCAGCAGCTGGGAGTATAATTCACCCCTCCACTTT. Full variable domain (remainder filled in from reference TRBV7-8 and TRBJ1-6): GAGVSQSPRYKVAKRGQDVALRCDPISGHVSLFWYQQALGQGPEFLTYFQNEAQLDKSGLPSDRFFAERPEGSVSTLKIQRTQQEDSAVYLCASSWEYNSPLHFGNGTRLTVT.

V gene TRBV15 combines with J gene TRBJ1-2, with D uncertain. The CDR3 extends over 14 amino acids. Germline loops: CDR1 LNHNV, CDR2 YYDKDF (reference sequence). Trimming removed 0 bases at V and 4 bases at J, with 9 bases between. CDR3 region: CATSRDWQSYGYTF. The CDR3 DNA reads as TGTGCCACCAGCAGAGATTGGCAGTCCTATGGCTACACCTTC.

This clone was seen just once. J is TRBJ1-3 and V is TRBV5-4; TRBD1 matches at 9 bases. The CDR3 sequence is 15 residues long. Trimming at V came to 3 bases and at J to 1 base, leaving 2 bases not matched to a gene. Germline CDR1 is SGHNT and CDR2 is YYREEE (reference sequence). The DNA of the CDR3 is TGTGCCAGCAGCTGGGGACAGGGTTCTGGAAACACCATATATTTT. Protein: CASSWGQGSGNTIYF.

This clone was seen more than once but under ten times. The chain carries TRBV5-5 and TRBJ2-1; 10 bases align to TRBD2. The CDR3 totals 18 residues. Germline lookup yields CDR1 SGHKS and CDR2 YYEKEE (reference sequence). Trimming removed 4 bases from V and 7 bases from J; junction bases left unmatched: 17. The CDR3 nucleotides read TGTGCCAGCAGCCCCGGCCCCATGGAGCGGGGGGGCAGGAATGAGCAGTTCTTC. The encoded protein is CASSPGPMERGGRNEQFF.